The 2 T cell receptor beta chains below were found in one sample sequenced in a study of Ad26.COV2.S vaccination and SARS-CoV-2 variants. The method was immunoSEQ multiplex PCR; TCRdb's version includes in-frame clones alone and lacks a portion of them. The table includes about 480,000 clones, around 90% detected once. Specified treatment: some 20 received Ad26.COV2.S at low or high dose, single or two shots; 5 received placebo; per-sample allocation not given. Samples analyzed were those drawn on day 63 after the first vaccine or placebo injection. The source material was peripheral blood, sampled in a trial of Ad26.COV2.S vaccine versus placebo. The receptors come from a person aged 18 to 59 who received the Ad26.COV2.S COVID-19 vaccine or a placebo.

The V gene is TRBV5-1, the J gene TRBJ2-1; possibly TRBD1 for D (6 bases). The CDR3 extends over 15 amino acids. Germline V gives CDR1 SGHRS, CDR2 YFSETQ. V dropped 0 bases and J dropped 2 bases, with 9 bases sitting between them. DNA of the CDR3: TGCGCCAGCAGCTTGGAGGGGACAACCTACAATGAGCAGTTCTTC. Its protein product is CASSLEGTTYNEQFF.

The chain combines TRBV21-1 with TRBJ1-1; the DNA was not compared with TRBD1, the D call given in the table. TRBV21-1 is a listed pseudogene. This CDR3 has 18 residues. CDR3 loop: CASSKEWQGARKNTEAFF. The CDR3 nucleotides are TGTGCCAGCAGCAAAGAGTGGCAGGGGGCGAGGAAGAACACTGAAGCTTTCTTT.